A single sample gave rise to the 2 T cell receptor beta chains below, sequenced in a study of T-cell memory formation after mild COVID-19. TCRdb called the 5' RACE reads again in MiXCR, with one record for every CDR3 protein. The table records about 540,000 distinct CDR3 sequences, around 20% of them present only once. The specimen was PBMCs or a T cell subset sorted from them (not recorded which). These receptors were obtained from an adult woman who had mild COVID-19 (a few samples of this study predate the infection). Cell type and time point are not known.

This clonotype was observed a handful of times. The rearrangement uses TRBV24-1 and TRBJ2-1; 13 nucleotides align to TRBD2. CDR3 length equals 17 residues. With V trimmed by 2 bases and J by 0 bases, 0 bases remained unmatched. The germline V gene encodes CDR1 KGHDR and CDR2 SFDVKD. CDR3 nucleotide sequence: TGTGCCACCAGTGATTGGACTAGCGGGAGCTCCTACAATGAGCAGTTCTTC. Translation: CATSDWTSGSSYNEQFF.

This clonotype was observed a few times. V gene TRBV30 combines with J gene TRBJ2-1; the D gene is possibly TRBD2 (6 bases). CDR1 GTSNPN and CDR2 SVGIG come from the germline V gene (reference sequence). The CDR3 loop spans 14 amino acids. Trimming shortened V by 2 bases and J by 0 bases, and 8 bases separated the two germline ends. The CDR3 region is CAWSMDYSYNEQFF. DNA for the CDR3: TGTGCCTGGAGTATGGACTACTCCTACAATGAGCAGTTCTTC.